One and the same sample provided the 19 T cell receptor beta chains below, sequenced in a study of T cells in Graves' hyperthyroidism and ophthalmopathy. RNA transcripts served as the template for amplifying TCR beta CDR3 regions. A set of HTBI primers served as the primers for a first-round RT-PCR of the TCR CDR3. TCRdb itself ran the multiplex PCR reads through MiXCR, one entry per CDR3 protein. This table has about 610,000 distinct CDR3 sequences, 14% to 15% appearing once. The sample taken for sequencing was blood. The receptors derive from a woman aged 40-49 years with Graves' ophthalmopathy.

The rearrangement links TRBV6-1 to TRBJ2-7; D remains unclear. Germline V gene lookup returns CDR1 MNHNS and CDR2 SASEGT. Trimming left V 8 bases short and J 3 bases short, with 14 bases between. The CDR3 spans 13 residues. Written as DNA, the CDR3 is TGTGCCAGCGCGAGACTTCAAAACTACGAGCAGTACTTC. Residues: CASARLQNYEQYF.

Many counts were recorded for this clonotype. The V and J genes are TRBV5-1 and TRBJ1-1, with 7 bases fitting TRBD1. Germline V gene lookup returns CDR1 SGHRS and CDR2 YFSETQ. The CDR3 is 13 residues long. The trim removed 0 bases at V and 8 bases at J, leaving 4 bases unmatched. This chain's CDR3 is CASSLGDRAEAFF. In DNA, the CDR3 is TGCGCCAGCAGCTTGGGCGACAGGGCCGAAGCTTTCTTT. Complete variable domain (other parts from reference TRBV5-1 and TRBJ1-1): KAGVTQTPRYLIKTRGQQVTLSCSPISGHRSVSWYQQTPGQGLQFLFEYFSETQRNKGNFPGRFSGRQFSNSRSEMNVSTLELGDSALYLCASSLGDRAEAFFGQGTRLTVV.

This clonotype was observed many times. The chain joins TRBV6-5 to TRBJ2-1, with 9 nucleotides matching TRBD2. The CDR3 runs 15 residues. The ends lost 3 bases at V and 3 bases at J; junction bases unmatched: 3. Germline CDR1 reads MNHEY; CDR2 reads SVGAGI. CDR3 coding DNA: TGTGCCAGCAGTTATAGCGGGAGTAGCTACAATGAGCAGTTCTTC. Translated: CASSYSGSSYNEQFF.

In this sample, this clonotype turned up many times. This chain links TRBV30 with TRBJ1-1; the D gene is possibly TRBD1 (5 bases). The CDR3 has 13 amino acids. V lost 3 bases, J lost 5 bases, and 13 bases lay in between. Germline CDR1 is GTSNPN and CDR2 is SVGIG (reference sequence). The CDR3 is CAWRYSGETEAFF. CDR3 DNA: TGTGCCTGGAGATACTCGGGGGAGACTGAAGCTTTCTTT.

The chain has TRBV6-1 and TRBJ2-7; 12 bases align to TRBD2. The germline CDR1 and CDR2 sequences are MNHNS and SASEGT. The CDR3 totals 13 residues. The trim removed 11 bases at V and 6 bases at J, leaving 8 bases unmatched. The CDR3 reads CAVLAGGSVEQYF. The CDR3 DNA is TGTGCCGTACTAGCGGGAGGTAGTGTCGAGCAGTACTTC.

This clonotype has at least ten counts. CDR3 region: CASSRGPAFF. CDR3 in DNA: TGTGCCAGCAGTCGCGGGCCAGCTTTCTTT. This chain connects TRBV28 to TRBJ1-1; D is ambiguous. The length of the CDR3 is 10 residues. Trimming removed 5 bases at V and 10 bases at J, with 8 bases between. Germline CDR1 and CDR2: MDHEN and SYDVKM.

Many counts were recorded for this clonotype. CDR3 amino acids: CASSYDPYPASSGNTIYF. The CDR3 DNA sequence: TGTGCCAGCAGTTATGATCCCTATCCCGCAAGCTCTGGAAACACCATATATTTT. V is TRBV6-2 or TRBV6-3 and J is TRBJ1-3; the D is unclear. Between the trimmed V and J ends, which lost 3 bases and 0 bases, there was a span of 18 bases. This CDR3 contains 18 residues. The germline V gene encodes CDR1 MNHEY and CDR2 SVGEGT.

CDR3 loop: CASSGQGNIYEQYF. The CDR3 DNA reads TGTGCCAGCAGTGGACAGGGGAATATCTACGAGCAGTACTTC. V is TRBV6-1 and J is TRBJ2-7, with 8 bases aligning to TRBD1. CDR3 length: 14 amino acids. The V segment lost 4 bases and the J segment 3 bases; nucleotides outside the gene matches: 5. Germline CDR1 reads MNHNS; CDR2 reads SASEGT.

This clonotype occurred a few times. The chain recombines TRBV20-1 with TRBJ2-6; the D gene is possibly TRBD2 (5 bases). The germline gives CDR1 DFQATT, CDR2 SNEGSKA (reference sequence). V was shortened by 0 bases and J by 0 bases, with 12 bases between the two germline ends. The CDR3 totals 17 residues. This CDR3 reads CSARDRDYDSGANVLTF. CDR3 DNA: TGCAGTGCTAGAGATCGTGACTATGACTCTGGGGCCAACGTCCTGACTTTC.

This clonotype was seen repeatedly, ten times or more. The genes are TRBV5-4 and TRBJ1-1; the D is unclear. The length of the CDR3 is 15 residues. Trimming removed 2 bases from V and 0 bases from J, with 11 bases in between. Germline CDR1 SGHNT, CDR2 YYREEE (reference sequence). The CDR3 sequence: CASSLEGRMNTEAFF. DNA for the CDR3: TGTGCCAGCAGCTTAGAAGGGCGTATGAACACTGAAGCTTTCTTT.

This clonotype was observed a handful of times. The chain joins TRBV15 to TRBJ1-1; D is undetermined. In germline, CDR1 is LNHNV, CDR2 YYDKDF (reference sequence). Deletions cut 6 bases from V and 1 base from J, with 9 bases between. The CDR3 spans 13 residues. The CDR3 DNA sequence: TGTGCCACCAGTACCTCGTCGAACACTGAAGCTTTCTTT. Its protein product is CATSTSSNTEAFF.

The chain employs TRBV4-1 and TRBJ2-3; tentatively, D is TRBD2 (6 bases). Germline CDR1 MGHRA, CDR2 YSYEKL. The V and J ends lost 0 bases and 2 bases respectively, with 12 bases between them. There are 16 residues in the CDR3. The CDR3 loop is CASSQDGGDPTDTQYF. DNA for the CDR3: TGCGCCAGCAGCCAAGATGGCGGGGACCCCACAGATACGCAGTATTTT.

A few counts support this clonotype. The chain uses TRBV12-3 or TRBV12-4 and TRBJ1-5; 12 bases agree with TRBD1. This CDR3 spans 15 amino acids. V shed 7 bases, J shed 6 bases, and the junction held 7 bases outside the gene matches. For the CDR3, the DNA is TGTGCCAGCATAGAGGGACAGGGGGCGAGTCAGCCCCAGCATTTT. This codes for CASIEGQGASQPQHF.

In this sample, this clonotype turned up many times. This chain joins TRBV2 and TRBJ2-2; D is perhaps TRBD1 (5 bases). V was pared by 7 bases and J by 4 bases, with 13 bases between. The CDR3 is 14 amino acids. CDR1 SNHLY and CDR2 FYNNEI come from the germline V gene. CDR3 DNA: TGTGCCAGCATGAGACAGTCTGGCACCGGGGAGCTGTTTTTT. Protein: CASMRQSGTGELFF. Complete variable domain (other parts from reference TRBV2 and TRBJ2-2): EPEVTQTPSHQVTQMGQEVILRCVPISNHLYFYWYRQILGQKVEFLVSFYNNEISEKSEIFDDQFSVERPDGSNFTLKIRSTKLEDSAMYFCASMRQSGTGELFFGEGSRLTVL.

This sequence joins TRBV28 and TRBJ2-5; 10 positions agree with TRBD2. This CDR3 is 15 amino acids long. In germline, CDR1 is MDHEN, CDR2 SYDVKM. V lost 3 bases to trimming and J lost 5 bases; unmatched junction nucleotides: 6. CDR3 DNA sequence: TGTGCCAGCAGTTTTAATCTAGCGGGAGTTGAGACCCAGTACTTC. Its translation: CASSFNLAGVETQYF.

The table lists this clonotype with many counts. The rearrangement uses TRBV6-1 and TRBJ1-1; D unresolved. V was pared by 4 bases and J by 1 base, with 7 bases between. Per germline, CDR1 MNHNS and CDR2 SASEGT. The CDR3 consists of 13 residues. The CDR3 loop is CASSGGENTEAFF. CDR3 nucleotides: TGTGCCAGCAGTGGAGGAGAGAACACTGAAGCTTTCTTT.

This clonotype was picked up many times. The gene calls are TRBV28 and TRBJ1-1; no firm D call. This CDR3 is 13 amino acids long. Germline assignment: CDR1 MDHEN and CDR2 SYDVKM. The V and J ends lost 3 bases and 5 bases respectively, with 10 bases between them. The CDR3 region is CASSLTVGTEAFF. CDR3 sequence (DNA): TGTGCCAGCAGTTTGACCGTAGGTACTGAAGCTTTCTTT.

The rearrangement uses TRBV12-3 or TRBV12-4 and TRBJ2-5, with 7 bases aligning to TRBD2. The J segment lost 9 bases and the V segment lost 6 bases, leaving 10 bases of the junction unmatched. CDR3 size: 13 residues. Written as DNA, the CDR3 is TGTGCCAGCAGCCCCCTAGCGGTCGGGGCCCAGTACTTC. It yields the protein CASSPLAVGAQYF.

This clonotype was picked up many times. The V gene is TRBV11-3, the J gene TRBJ1-5; D perhaps matches TRBD1 (5 bases). The V and J ends lost 1 base and 1 base respectively, with 8 bases between them. This CDR3 has 15 amino acids. The V gene's germline CDR1 is SGHNT and CDR2 YENEEA. The CDR3 DNA follows: TGTGCCAGCAGCTTAGCCGGGACCAGCAATCAGCCCCAGCATTTT. It translates to CASSLAGTSNQPQHF.